The 2 T cell receptor beta chains presented below share a single source sample, sequenced in a study of graft-versus-host responses after intestinal transplantation. Repertoires were generated with immunoSEQ multiplex PCR, while TCRdb's copy carries only in-frame clones and drops some. Here the sample spans 71,000 or so clones, 80% to 95% being singletons. For these receptors, no antigen is known. This material consisted of unstimulated CD8+ T cells sorted from spleen or lymph node cells, taken before intestinal transplant. The receptor set was obtained from a human donor who received an intestinal transplant.

The chain has TRBV10-3 and TRBJ1-1; D call uncertain. V lost 10 bases and J 6 bases, leaving 15 bases between the germline ends. CDR3 length: 12 residues. Per the germline V gene, CDR1 is ENHRY and CDR2 is SYGVKD. The CDR3 DNA follows: TGTGCCACCAAGGCGAGCGGCCCTGAAGCTTTCTTT. Amino acid sequence: CATKASGPEAFF.

This clone appeared once. This chain joins TRBV5-4 and TRBJ2-2; 13 bases map to TRBD2. The J segment lost 7 bases and the V segment lost 2 bases, leaving 2 bases of the junction unmatched. Looked up from germline, CDR1 is SGHNT and CDR2 is YYREEE (reference sequence). The CDR3 has 15 amino acids. CDR3 sequence: CASSFGTSGVGELFF. CDR3 nucleotide sequence: TGTGCCAGCAGCTTTGGGACTAGCGGGGTCGGGGAGCTGTTTTTT.